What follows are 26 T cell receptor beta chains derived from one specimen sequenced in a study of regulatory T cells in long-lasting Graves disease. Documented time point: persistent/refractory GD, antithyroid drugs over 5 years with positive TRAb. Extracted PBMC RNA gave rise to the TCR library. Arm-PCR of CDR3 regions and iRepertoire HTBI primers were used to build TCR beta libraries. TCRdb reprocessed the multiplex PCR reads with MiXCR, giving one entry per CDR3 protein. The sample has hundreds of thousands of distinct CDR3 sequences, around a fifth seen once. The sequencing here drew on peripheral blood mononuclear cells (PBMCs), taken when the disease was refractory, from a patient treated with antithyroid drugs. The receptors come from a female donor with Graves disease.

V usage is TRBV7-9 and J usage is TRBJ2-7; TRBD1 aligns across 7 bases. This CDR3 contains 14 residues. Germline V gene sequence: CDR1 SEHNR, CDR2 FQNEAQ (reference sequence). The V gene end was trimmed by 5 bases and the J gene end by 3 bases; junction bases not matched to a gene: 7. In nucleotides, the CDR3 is TGTGCCAGCAGCCACAGGGGTCTGCACTACGAGCAGTACTTC. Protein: CASSHRGLHYEQYF.

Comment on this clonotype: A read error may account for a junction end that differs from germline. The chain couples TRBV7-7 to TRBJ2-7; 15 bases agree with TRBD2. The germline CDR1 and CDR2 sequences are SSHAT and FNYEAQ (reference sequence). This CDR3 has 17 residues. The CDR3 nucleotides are TGTGCTAGCAGCTTTTCGGGACTAGCGGGAGGTACCTACGAGCAGTACTTC. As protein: CASSFSGLAGGTYEQYF.

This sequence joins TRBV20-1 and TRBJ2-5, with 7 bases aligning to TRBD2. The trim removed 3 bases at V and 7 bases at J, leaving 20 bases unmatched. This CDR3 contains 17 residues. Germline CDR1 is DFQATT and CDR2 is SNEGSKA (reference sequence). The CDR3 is CSARPTTNRLAWGTQYF. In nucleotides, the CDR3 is TGCAGTGCTAGGCCCACGACCAATCGACTAGCATGGGGGACCCAGTACTTC.

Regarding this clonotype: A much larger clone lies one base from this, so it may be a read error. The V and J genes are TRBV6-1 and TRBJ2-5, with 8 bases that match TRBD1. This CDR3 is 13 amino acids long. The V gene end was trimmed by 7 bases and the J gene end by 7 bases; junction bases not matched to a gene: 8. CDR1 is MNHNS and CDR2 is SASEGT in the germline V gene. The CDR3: CASTATGGGTQYF. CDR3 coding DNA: TGTGCCAGCACCGCAACAGGGGGAGGGACCCAGTACTTC.

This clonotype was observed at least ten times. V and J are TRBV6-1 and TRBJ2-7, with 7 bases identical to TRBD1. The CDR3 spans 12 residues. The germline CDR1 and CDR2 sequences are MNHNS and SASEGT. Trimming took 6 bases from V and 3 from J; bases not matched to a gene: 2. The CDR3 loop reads CASRGQVYEQYF. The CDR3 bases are TGTGCCAGCAGAGGACAGGTCTACGAGCAGTACTTC.

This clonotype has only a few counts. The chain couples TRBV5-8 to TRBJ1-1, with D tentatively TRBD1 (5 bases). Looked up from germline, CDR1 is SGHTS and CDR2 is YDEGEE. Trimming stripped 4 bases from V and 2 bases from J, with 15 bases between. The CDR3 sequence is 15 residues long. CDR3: CASSRNPTVNTEAFF. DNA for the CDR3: TGTGCCAGCAGCAGGAACCCGACAGTCAACACTGAAGCTTTCTTT.

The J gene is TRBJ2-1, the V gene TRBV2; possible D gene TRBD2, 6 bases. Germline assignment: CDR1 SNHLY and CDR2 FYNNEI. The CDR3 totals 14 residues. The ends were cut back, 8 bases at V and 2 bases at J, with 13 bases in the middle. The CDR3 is CASGRQGPYNEQFF. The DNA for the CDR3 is TGTGCCAGCGGGAGGCAGGGCCCCTACAATGAGCAGTTCTTC.

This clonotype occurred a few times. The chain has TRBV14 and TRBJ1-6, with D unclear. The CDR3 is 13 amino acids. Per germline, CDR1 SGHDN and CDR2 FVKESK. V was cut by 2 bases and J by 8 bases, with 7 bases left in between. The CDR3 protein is CASSQTSHSPLHF. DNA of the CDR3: TGTGCCAGCAGCCAAACCTCTCATTCACCCCTCCACTTT.

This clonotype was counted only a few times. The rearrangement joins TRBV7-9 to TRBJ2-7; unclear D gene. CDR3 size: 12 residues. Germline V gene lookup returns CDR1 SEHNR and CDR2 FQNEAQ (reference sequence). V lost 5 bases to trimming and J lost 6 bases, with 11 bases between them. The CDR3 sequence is CASSQGGAEQYF. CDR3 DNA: TGTGCCAGCAGCCAAGGCGGCGCCGAGCAGTACTTC.

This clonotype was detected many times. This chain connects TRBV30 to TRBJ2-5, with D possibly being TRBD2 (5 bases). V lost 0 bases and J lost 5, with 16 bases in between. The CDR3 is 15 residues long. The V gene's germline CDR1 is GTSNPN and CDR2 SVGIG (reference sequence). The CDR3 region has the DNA TGTGCCTGGAGTGTAGGGCGGGCAGCTAAGGAGACCCAGTACTTC. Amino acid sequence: CAWSVGRAAKETQYF.

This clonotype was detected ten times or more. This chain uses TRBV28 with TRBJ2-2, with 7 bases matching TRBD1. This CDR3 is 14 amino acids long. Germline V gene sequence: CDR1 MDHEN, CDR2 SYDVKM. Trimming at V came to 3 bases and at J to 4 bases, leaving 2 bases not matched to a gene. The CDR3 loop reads CASSFGQATGELFF. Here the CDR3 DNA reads TGTGCCAGCAGTTTTGGACAGGCCACCGGGGAGCTGTTTTTT.

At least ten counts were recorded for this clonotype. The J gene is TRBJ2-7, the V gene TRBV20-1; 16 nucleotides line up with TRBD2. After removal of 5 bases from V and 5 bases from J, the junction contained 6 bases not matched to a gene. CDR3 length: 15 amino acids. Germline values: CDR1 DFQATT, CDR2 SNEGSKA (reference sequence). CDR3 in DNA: TGCAGTGCTGGGGGACTAGCGGGAGGGCCGCACGAGCAGTACTTC. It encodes CSAGGLAGGPHEQYF.

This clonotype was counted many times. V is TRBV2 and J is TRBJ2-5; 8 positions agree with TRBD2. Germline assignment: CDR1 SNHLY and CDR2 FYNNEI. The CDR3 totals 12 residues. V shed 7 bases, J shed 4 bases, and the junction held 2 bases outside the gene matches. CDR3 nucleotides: TGTGCCAGCAACCGGGGGGGAGAGACCCAGTACTTC. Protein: CASNRGGETQYF.

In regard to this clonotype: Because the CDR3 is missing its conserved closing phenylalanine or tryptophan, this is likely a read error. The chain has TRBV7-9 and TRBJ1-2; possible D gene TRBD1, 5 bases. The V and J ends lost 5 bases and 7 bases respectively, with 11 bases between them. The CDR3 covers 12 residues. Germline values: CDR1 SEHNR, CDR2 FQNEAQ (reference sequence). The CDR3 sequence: CASSPMGVGYTS. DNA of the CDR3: TGTGCCAGCAGCCCCATGGGGGTTGGCTACACCTCC.

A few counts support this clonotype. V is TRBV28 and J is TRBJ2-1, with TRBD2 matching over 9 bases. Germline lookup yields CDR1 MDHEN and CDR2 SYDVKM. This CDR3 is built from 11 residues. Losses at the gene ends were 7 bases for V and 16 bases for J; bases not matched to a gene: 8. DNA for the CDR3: TGTGCCAGCACCAATAGCGGGGGCGGATTCTTC. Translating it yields CASTNSGGGFF.

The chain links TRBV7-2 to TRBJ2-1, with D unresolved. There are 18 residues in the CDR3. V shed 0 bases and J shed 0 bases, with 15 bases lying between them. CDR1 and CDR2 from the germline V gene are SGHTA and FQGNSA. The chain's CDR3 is CASSLAGRPLSSYNEQFF. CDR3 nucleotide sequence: TGTGCCAGCAGCTTAGCGGGCAGGCCCTTGAGCTCCTACAATGAGCAGTTCTTC.

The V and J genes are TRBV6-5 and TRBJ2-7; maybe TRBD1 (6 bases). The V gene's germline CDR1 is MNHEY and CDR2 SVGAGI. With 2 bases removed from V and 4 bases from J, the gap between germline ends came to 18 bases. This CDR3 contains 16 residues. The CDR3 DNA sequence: TGTGCCAGCAGTTACACTATCGAGGACAGCGAATACGAGCAGTACTTC. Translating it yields CASSYTIEDSEYEQYF.

CDR3 sequence: CASSWGEYTEAFF. CDR3 DNA sequence: TGTGCCAGCAGCTGGGGCGAATACACTGAAGCTTTCTTT. This chain joins TRBV5-6 and TRBJ1-1, with D tentatively TRBD1 (5 bases). The CDR3 consists of 13 residues. V lost 3 bases, J lost 3 bases, and 9 bases lay in between. The germline CDR1 and CDR2 sequences are SGHDT and YYEEEE.

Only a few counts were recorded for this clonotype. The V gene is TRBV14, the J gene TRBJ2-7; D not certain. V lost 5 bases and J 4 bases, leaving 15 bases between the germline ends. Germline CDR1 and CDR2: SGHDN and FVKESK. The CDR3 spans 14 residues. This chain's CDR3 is CASSFRLGFYEQYF. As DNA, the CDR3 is TGTGCCAGCAGCTTCCGTTTGGGTTTTTACGAGCAGTACTTC.

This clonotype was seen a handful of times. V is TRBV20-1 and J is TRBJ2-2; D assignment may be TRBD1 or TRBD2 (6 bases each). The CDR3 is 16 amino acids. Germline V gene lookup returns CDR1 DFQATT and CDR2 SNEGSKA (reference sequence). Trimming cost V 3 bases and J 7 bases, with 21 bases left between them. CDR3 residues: CSARGVGGPGDGELFF. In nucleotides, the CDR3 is TGCAGTGCTAGGGGAGTCGGGGGCCCAGGGGACGGGGAGCTGTTTTTT.

DNA of the CDR3: TGTGCCAGCACCTCACAAGCCCGATTAAAGGAGCAGTACTTC. Translated: CASTSQARLKEQYF. V is TRBV6-1 and J is TRBJ2-7, with D hard to call. CDR1 and CDR2 from the germline V gene are MNHNS and SASEGT. CDR3 length: 14 residues. V was cut by 7 bases and J by 7 bases, with 20 bases left in between.

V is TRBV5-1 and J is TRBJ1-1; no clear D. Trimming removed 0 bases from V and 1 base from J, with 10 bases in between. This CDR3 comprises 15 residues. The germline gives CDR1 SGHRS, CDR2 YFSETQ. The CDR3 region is CASSLALASNTEAFF. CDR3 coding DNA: TGCGCCAGCAGCTTGGCCCTGGCCTCGAACACTGAAGCTTTCTTT. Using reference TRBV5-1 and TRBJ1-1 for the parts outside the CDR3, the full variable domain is KAGVTQTPRYLIKTRGQQVTLSCSPISGHRSVSWYQQTPGQGLQFLFEYFSETQRNKGNFPGRFSGRQFSNSRSEMNVSTLELGDSALYLCASSLALASNTEAFFGQGTRLTVV.

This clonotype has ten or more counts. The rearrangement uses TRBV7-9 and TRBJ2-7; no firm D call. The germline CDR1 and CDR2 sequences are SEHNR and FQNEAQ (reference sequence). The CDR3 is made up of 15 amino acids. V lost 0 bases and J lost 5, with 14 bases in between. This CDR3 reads CASSLALGVLHEQYF. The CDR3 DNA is TGTGCCAGCAGCTTAGCGCTTGGAGTCCTACACGAGCAGTACTTC.

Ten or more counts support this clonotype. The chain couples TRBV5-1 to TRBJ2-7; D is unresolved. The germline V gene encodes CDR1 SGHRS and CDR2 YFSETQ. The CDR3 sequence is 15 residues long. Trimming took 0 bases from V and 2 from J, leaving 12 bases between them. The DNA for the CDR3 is TGCGCCAGCAGCTTGGGCGTCAGTACAACCTACGAGCAGTACTTC. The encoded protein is CASSLGVSTTYEQYF.

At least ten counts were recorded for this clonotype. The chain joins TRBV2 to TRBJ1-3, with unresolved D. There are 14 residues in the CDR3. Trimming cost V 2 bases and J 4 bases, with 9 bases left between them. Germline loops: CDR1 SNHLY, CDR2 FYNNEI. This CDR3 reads CASSESGSGNTIYF. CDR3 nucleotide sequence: TGTGCCAGCAGTGAATCTGGGTCCGGAAACACCATATATTTT. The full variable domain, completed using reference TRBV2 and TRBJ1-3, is EPEVTQTPSHQVTQMGQEVILRCVPISNHLYFYWYRQILGQKVEFLVSFYNNEISEKSEIFDDQFSVERPDGSNFTLKIRSTKLEDSAMYFCASSESGSGNTIYFGEGSWLTVV.

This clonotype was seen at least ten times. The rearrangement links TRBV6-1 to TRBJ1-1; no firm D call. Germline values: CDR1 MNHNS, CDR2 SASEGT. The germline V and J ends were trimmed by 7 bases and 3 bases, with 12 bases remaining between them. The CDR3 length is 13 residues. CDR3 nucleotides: TGTGCCAGCACCCCAGACATGTACACTGAAGCTTTCTTT. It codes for CASTPDMYTEAFF.